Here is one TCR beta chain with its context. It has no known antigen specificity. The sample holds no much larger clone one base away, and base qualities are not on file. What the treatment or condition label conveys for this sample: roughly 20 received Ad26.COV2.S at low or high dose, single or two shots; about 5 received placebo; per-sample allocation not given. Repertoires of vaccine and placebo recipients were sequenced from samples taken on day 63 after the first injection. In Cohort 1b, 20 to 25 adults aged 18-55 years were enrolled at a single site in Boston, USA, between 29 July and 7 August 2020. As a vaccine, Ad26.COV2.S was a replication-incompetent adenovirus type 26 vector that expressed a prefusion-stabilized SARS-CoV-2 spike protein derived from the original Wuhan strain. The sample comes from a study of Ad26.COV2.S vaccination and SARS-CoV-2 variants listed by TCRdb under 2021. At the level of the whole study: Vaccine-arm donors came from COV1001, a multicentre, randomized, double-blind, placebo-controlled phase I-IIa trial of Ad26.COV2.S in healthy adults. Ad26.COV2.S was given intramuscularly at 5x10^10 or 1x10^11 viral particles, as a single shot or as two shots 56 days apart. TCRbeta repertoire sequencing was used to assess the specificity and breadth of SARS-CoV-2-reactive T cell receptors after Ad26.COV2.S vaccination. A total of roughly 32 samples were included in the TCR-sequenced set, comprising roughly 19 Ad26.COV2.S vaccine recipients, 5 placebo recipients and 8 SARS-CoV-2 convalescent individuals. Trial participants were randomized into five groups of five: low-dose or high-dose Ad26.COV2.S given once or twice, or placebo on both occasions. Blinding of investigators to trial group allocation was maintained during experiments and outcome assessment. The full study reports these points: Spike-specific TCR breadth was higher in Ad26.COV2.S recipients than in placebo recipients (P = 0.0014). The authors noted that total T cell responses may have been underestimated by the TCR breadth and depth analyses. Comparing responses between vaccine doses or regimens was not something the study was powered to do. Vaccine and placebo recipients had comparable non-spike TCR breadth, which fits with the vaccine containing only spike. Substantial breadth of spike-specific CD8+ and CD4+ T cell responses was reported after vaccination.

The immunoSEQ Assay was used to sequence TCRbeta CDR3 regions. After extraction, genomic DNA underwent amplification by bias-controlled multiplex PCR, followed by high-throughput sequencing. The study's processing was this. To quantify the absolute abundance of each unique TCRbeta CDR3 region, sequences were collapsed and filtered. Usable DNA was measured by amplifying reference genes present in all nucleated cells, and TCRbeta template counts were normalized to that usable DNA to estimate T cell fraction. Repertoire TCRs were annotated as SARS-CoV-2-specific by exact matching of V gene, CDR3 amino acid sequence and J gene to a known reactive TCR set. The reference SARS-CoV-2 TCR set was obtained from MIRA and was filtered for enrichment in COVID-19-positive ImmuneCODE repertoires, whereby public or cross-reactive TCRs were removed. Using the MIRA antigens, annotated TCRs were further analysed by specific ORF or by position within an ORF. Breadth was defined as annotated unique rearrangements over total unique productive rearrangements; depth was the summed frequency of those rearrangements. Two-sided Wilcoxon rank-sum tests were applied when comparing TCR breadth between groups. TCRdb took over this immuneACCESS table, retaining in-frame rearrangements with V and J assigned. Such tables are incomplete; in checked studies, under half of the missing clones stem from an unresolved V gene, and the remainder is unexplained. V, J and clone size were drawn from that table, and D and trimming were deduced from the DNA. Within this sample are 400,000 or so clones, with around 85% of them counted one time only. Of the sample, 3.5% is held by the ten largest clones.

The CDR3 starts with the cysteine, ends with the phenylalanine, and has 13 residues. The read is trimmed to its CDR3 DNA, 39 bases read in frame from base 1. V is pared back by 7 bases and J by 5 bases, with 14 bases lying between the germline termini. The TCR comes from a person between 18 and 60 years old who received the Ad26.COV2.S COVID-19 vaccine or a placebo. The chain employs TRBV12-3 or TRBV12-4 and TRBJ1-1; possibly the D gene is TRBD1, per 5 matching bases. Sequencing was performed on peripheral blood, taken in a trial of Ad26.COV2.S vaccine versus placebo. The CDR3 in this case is CASTPGAWTEAFF. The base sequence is TGTGCCAGCACCCCCGGGGCGTGGACTGAAGCTTTCTTT.